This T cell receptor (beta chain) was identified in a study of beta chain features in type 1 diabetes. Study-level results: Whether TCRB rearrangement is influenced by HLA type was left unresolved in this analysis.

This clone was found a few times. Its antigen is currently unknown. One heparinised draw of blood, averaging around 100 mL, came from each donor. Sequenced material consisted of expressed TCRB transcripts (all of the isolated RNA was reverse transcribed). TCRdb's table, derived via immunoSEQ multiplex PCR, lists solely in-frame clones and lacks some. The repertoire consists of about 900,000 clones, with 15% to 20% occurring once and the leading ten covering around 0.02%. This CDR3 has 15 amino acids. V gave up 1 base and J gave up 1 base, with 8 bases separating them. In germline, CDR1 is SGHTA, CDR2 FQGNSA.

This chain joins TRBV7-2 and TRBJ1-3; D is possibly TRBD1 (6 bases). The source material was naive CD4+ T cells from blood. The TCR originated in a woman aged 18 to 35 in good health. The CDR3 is CASSLDRVSGNTIYF. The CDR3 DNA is TGTGCCAGCAGCTTAGACAGGGTATCTGGAAACACCATATATTTT.